This TCR beta chain was documented in a study of CXCR3-negative and CXCR3-positive naive CD8 T cells. Overall study findings and caveats: Relative to CXCR3-negative naive cells, CXCR3-positive naive cells had more hydrophobic TRB CDR3s. Naive CXCR3-positive and CXCR3-negative cells shared similar TRBV-TRBJ usage, unlike memory cells.

CDR1 SGHVS and CDR2 FNYEAQ come from the germline V gene. CDR3 length: 17 amino acids. All TRB cDNA libraries came from 5' RACE performed with UMI labels. From its re-call of the 5' RACE reads, TCRdb lists each CDR3 protein once, without DNA. Recorded for this sample: approximately 100,000 distinct CDR3 sequences. A word on this clonotype: Its antigen remains unknown.

The sorter processed each CD8+ T cell subset in triplicate at over 250,000 cells apiece. Naive CD8+ T cells displayed a CD45RO-CCR7+CD27+CD95- phenotype. V gene TRBV7-6 combines with J gene TRBJ1-3; TCRdb outputs TRBD1, but without DNA this stays unchecked. Sequenced material: naive CXCR3+ CD8+ T cells from blood. The sample's subset: CD45RO-CCR7+CD27+CD95- naive CD8+ T cells expressing CXCR3 (TNR3+). The TCR originated in a human donor in good health. Some clones in this sample may be carry-over from other donors' samples. The CDR3 protein is CASSSHRVATGGNTIYF.